These T cell receptor beta chains were read from a single sample in a study of PD-1 blockade in classical Hodgkin lymphoma. This table comes from immunoSEQ multiplex PCR, and its TCRdb copy is limited to in-frame clones, with some not included. This table holds roughly 13,000 clones, roughly 80% found once. Sample: CD4+ T cells from blood, taken before the fourth cycle of nivolumab. The receptors derive from a human donor with classical Hodgkin lymphoma. The CDR3 runs from the conserved cysteine through the conserved F or W. The D gene is left open where the match is weak. Expanded clones get a size class; other rows say once, few or many, or leave the size out.

d_call,clone_size,v_call,j_call,cdr3_nt,cdr3_aa
.,.,TRBV5-8,TRBJ2-3,TGTGCCAGCAGTCCTTCGGAAAGCGGCACAGATACGCAGTATTTT,CASSPSESGTDTQYF
.,.,TRBV6-1,TRBJ2-2,TGTGCGTTGGCCCCCATTCTTAACACCGGGGAGCTGTTTTTT,CALAPILNTGELFF
.,.,TRBV28,TRBJ2-1,TGTGCCAGCAGTTTACCACCCTTGCCCCATCACCGAGAGCAGTTCTTC,CASSLPPLPHHREQFF
.,.,TRBV18,TRBJ1-4,TGTGCCAGCTCCCCAGCAGGGGTGTCGGGAAAACTGTTTTTT,CASSPAGVSGKLFF
.,.,TRBV19,TRBJ1-4,TGTGCCAGTGGAACGGCACTGGTCGGAAAACTGTTTTTT,CASGTALVGKLFF
.,once,TRBV10-3,TRBJ1-1,TGTGCCATCAGTGGGGACCAGGGGCTCAACACTGAAGCTTTCTTT,CAISGDQGLNTEAFF
.,.,TRBV7-6,TRBJ2-7,TGTGCCAGCAGCTTGGACGGCACCAGCTCCTACGAGCAGTACTTC,CASSLDGTSSYEQYF
.,.,TRBV7-8,TRBJ2-7,TGTGCCAGCAGCCGGGGGTTAGCCTGGGAGCAGTACTTC,CASSRGLAWEQYF
.,.,TRBV7-2,TRBJ1-4,TGTGCCAGCAGCTTTCCTAATGAAAAACTGTTTTTT,CASSFPNEKLFF
.,.,TRBV11-2,TRBJ1-3,TGTGCCAGCAGCTTAGGAACAAGTTCGAACACCATATATTTT,CASSLGTSSNTIYF
.,.,TRBV28,TRBJ1-1,TGTGCCAGCAGTTCCTTTGGGGATCTGAACACTGAAGCTTTCTTT,CASSSFGDLNTEAFF
.,few,TRBV14,TRBJ1-5,TGTGCCAGCAGCCAAGATCTTGGTCAGCCCCAGCATTTT,CASSQDLGQPQHF
.,few,TRBV5-4,TRBJ2-3,TGTGCCAGCAGCTCGGACGGTCGGTTTTACACAGATACGCAGTATTTT,CASSSDGRFYTDTQYF
TRBD2,.,TRBV7-2,TRBJ2-7,TGTGCCAGCAGCTTCCTAGCGGGTCGCTCCTACGAGCAGTACTTC,CASSFLAGRSYEQYF
TRBD1,.,TRBV7-2,TRBJ1-2,TGTGCCAGCAGCCCCCAGCAGACAGGGGCCGGCTACACCTTC,CASSPQQTGAGYTF
.,.,TRBV6-5,TRBJ2-1,TGTGCCAGCAGTTCCTTGGGAGTCCAGGACAATGAGCAGTTCTTC,CASSSLGVQDNEQFF
.,few,TRBV27,TRBJ1-6,TGTGCCAGCAGGGGACTCGACCGGGGCCACTATAATTCACCCCTCCACTTT,CASRGLDRGHYNSPLHF
TRBD2,.,TRBV7-2,TRBJ2-7,TGTGCCAGCAGCATTAGCGGGCGCTCCTACGAGCAGTACTTC,CASSISGRSYEQYF
.,.,TRBV10-3,TRBJ1-2,TGTGCCATCTTTCAAGGGGGCTACACCTTC,CAIFQGGYTF
.,medium-sized,TRBV2,TRBJ1-5,TGTGCCAGCAGATGGGACATAAATCAGCCCCAGCATTTT,CASRWDINQPQHF
TRBD1,.,TRBV6-6,TRBJ1-5,TGTGCCAGCAGTGGACAGGTGAATAGCAATCAGCCCCAGCATTTT,CASSGQVNSNQPQHF
.,.,TRBV5-8,TRBJ2-1,TGTGCCAGCAGCTTGATGAGGCCCCCGCAGTTCTTC,CASSLMRPPQFF
.,.,TRBV6-5,TRBJ1-1,TGTGCCAGCACCTTATCGAGCGGGAGGGTTGAAGCTTTCTTT,CASTLSSGRVEAFF
.,.,TRBV5-1,TRBJ2-7,TGCGCCAGCAGCTTTGGGGACGGGACGCCGGGGTCCGAGCAGTACTTC,CASSFGDGTPGSEQYF
.,.,TRBV9,TRBJ2-2,TGTGCCAGCAGCTCCCGGACCCAGAACACCGGGGAGCTGTTTTTT,CASSSRTQNTGELFF
TRBD2,.,TRBV12-5,TRBJ2-5,TGTGCTAGTGGTTTAGGGACTAGCGGGGACCAAGAGACCCAGTACTTC,CASGLGTSGDQETQYF
.,.,TRBV28,TRBJ2-7,TGTGCCAGCAGTGAAAGTTACGAGCAGTACTTC,CASSESYEQYF
.,.,TRBV27,TRBJ2-1,TGTGCCAGCACCGTTCCGGGAGTATACAATGAGCAGTTCTTC,CASTVPGVYNEQFF
.,.,TRBV18,TRBJ2-2,TGTGCCAGCTCACCTTCCCGGGTCCCAACCGGGGAGCTGTTTTTT,CASSPSRVPTGELFF